Following are 20 T cell receptor beta chains from one sample sequenced in a study of T cell changes during pregnancy in multiple sclerosis. Sequenced by immunoSEQ multiplex PCR; TCRdb stores in-frame clones only, minus some. The data show 80,000 to 100,000 clones, about nine tenths seen once. The specimen was peripheral blood, collected in the second trimester of pregnancy. The receptors come from a female donor in good health, enrolled as a control in a pregnancy study.

The chain employs TRBV30 and TRBJ1-4; D might be TRBD1 (6 bases). Germline-derived CDR1 and CDR2 are GTSNPN and SVGIG (reference sequence). The CDR3 extends over 13 amino acids. The germline V and J ends were trimmed by 7 bases and 8 bases, with 17 bases remaining between them. The CDR3 DNA sequence: TGTGCCTCTCCGAGGGGGTTAGGGGAAAAACTGTTTTTT. Protein sequence: CASPRGLGEKLFF.

In this sample, this clone turned up once. The chain recombines TRBV25-1 with TRBJ2-3; 10 bases line up with TRBD1. Trimming at V came to 3 bases and at J to 7 bases, leaving 7 bases not matched to a gene. CDR3 length: 15 residues. Germline values: CDR1 MGHDK, CDR2 SYGVNS. The CDR3 DNA reads TGTGCCAGCAGTGATCCGGGACAGGGGATGCATACGCAGTATTTT. Amino acid sequence: CASSDPGQGMHTQYF.

The DNA of the CDR3 is TGTGCCAGCAGCTTTTACTCGGACAGGGGAGGAGACGAGCAGTACTTC. Its protein product is CASSFYSDRGGDEQYF. The V gene is TRBV7-8, the J gene TRBJ2-7, with 9 bases matching TRBD1. The CDR3 loop spans 16 amino acids. The V gene's germline CDR1 is SGHVS and CDR2 FQNEAQ. Trimming took 3 bases from V and 5 from J; bases not matched to a gene: 11.

This chain links TRBV14 with TRBJ2-1; D may be TRBD2 (5 bases). V lost 1 base and J 4 bases, leaving 14 bases between the germline ends. The CDR3 is 16 amino acids. CDR1 SGHDN and CDR2 FVKESK come from the germline V gene. In DNA, the CDR3 is TGTGCCAGCAGCCAAGGGAGGCAGAGCCGATACAATGAGCAGTTCTTC. Translation gives CASSQGRQSRYNEQFF.

V gene TRBV25-1 combines with J gene TRBJ1-3; TRBD1 matches 8 bases. The CDR3 extends over 16 amino acids. Germline CDR1 MGHDK, CDR2 SYGVNS. V was clipped by 6 bases and J by 2 bases; unmatched bases: 9. CDR3 in amino acids: CASSGRLDRAGNTIYF. Here the CDR3 DNA reads TGTGCCAGCAGCGGACGATTGGACAGGGCTGGAAACACCATATATTTT.

CDR3 loop: CASSLGATGSGAEAFF. DNA of the CDR3: TGCGCCAGCAGCTTGGGGGCGACAGGGTCGGGCGCTGAAGCTTTCTTT. This rearrangement joins TRBV5-1 to TRBJ1-1; 7 bases are a match to TRBD1. This CDR3 contains 16 residues. V was clipped by 0 bases and J by 6 bases; unmatched bases: 11. The germline V gene encodes CDR1 SGHRS and CDR2 YFSETQ.

This clone was observed once. CDR3 region: CSVATGRYGYTF. As DNA, the CDR3 is TGCAGCGTCGCGACAGGACGGTATGGCTACACCTTC. The V call is TRBV29-1, the J call TRBJ1-2; D may be TRBD1 (6 bases). CDR3 length: 12 amino acids. V shed 6 bases and J shed 5 bases, with 13 bases lying between them. Germline V gene data show CDR1 as SQVTM and CDR2 as ANQGSEA.

This clone was seen just once. The chain uses TRBV7-2 and TRBJ2-7; D is perhaps TRBD1 (6 bases). Germline lookup yields CDR1 SGHTA and CDR2 FQGNSA. With 3 bases removed from V and 2 bases from J, the gap between germline ends came to 14 bases. This CDR3 region has 15 residues. CDR3 protein: CASSFTSGQAYEQYF. The CDR3 DNA sequence: TGTGCCAGCAGCTTTACCTCGGGACAAGCCTACGAGCAGTACTTC. Together with reference TRBV7-2 and TRBJ2-7, the CDR3 gives the full variable domain: GAGVSQSPSNKVTEKGKDVELRCDPISGHTALYWYRQSLGQGLEFLIYFQGNSAPDKSGLPSDRFSAERTGGSVSTLTIQRTQQEDSAVYLCASSFTSGQAYEQYFGPGTRLTVT.

The sample holds a few counts of this clone. The chain joins TRBV9 to TRBJ1-1; D uncertain. The CDR3 is 13 amino acids. V was cut by 4 bases and J by 1 base, with 8 bases left in between. Germline CDR1 reads SGDLS; CDR2 reads YYNGEE. The CDR3 sequence: CASSTRENTEAFF. The CDR3 DNA is TGTGCCAGCAGCACACGGGAGAACACTGAAGCTTTCTTT. The full variable domain, completed using reference TRBV9 and TRBJ1-1, is DSGVTQTPKHLITATGQRVTLRCSPRSGDLSVYWYQQSLDQGLQFLIQYYNGEERAKGNILERFSAQQFPDLHSELNLSSLELGDSALYFCASSTRENTEAFFGQGTRLTVV.

This sequence joins TRBV7-8 and TRBJ1-2, with TRBD1 matching over 7 bases. Germline V gene lookup returns CDR1 SGHVS and CDR2 FQNEAQ. Trimming at V came to 1 base and at J to 2 bases, leaving 1 base not matched to a gene. The CDR3 is 14 amino acids. CDR3 sequence reads: CASSLDRGNYGYTF. DNA of the CDR3: TGTGCCAGCAGCTTAGACAGGGGAAACTATGGCTACACCTTC.

The chain has TRBV7-2 and TRBJ1-1; weak D call: TRBD1 (6 bases). CDR1 is SGHTA, CDR2 FQGNSA, per germline. V was cut by 3 bases and J by 1 base, with 12 bases left in between. This CDR3 is built from 15 residues. DNA of the CDR3: TGTGCCAGCAGCTTGTACAGGGCAAGGAACACTGAAGCTTTCTTT. The encoded protein is CASSLYRARNTEAFF.

J is TRBJ2-4 and V is TRBV28; 7 nucleotides match TRBD1. CDR1 and CDR2 from the germline V gene are MDHEN and SYDVKM. J gave up 5 bases and V 3 bases, and 7 bases lay outside the gene matches. The CDR3 contains 15 residues. DNA for the CDR3: TGTGCCAGCAGTTTTCCCCGAGGGGGCGAAAACATTCAGTACTTC. This encodes CASSFPRGGENIQYF.

CDR3 in DNA: TGTGCCAGCAGCTTAGAACAGGGTATTACCCACGAGCAGTACTTC. Encoded protein: CASSLEQGITHEQYF. The chain combines TRBV11-2 with TRBJ2-7; tentative D call: TRBD1 (6 bases). CDR1 and CDR2 (germline): SGHAT, FQNNGV. Trimming pared 0 bases from V and 5 bases from J, leaving 14 bases between. There are 15 residues in the CDR3.

The chain joins TRBV6-5 to TRBJ1-1; D remains unclear. V dropped 0 bases and J dropped 7 bases, with 9 bases sitting between them. The CDR3 is 13 residues long. The germline V gene encodes CDR1 MNHEY and CDR2 SVGAGI. For the CDR3, the DNA is TGTGCCAGCAGTTACTCGATGCCACTTGAAGCTTTCTTT. As protein: CASSYSMPLEAFF.

V usage is TRBV4-2 and J usage is TRBJ2-1; possible D gene TRBD2, 8 bases. The V end lost 3 bases, the J end lost 9 bases, and 24 bases lay between the germline ends. The CDR3 consists of 17 residues. Germline-derived CDR1 and CDR2 are LGHNA and YNFKEQ. The CDR3 loop reads CASSHHRQGFAGGEQFF. The CDR3 DNA reads TGTGCCAGCAGCCATCACCGACAGGGCTTCGCGGGAGGTGAGCAGTTCTTC.

The chain couples TRBV5-4 to TRBJ1-1; 9 bases align to TRBD1. Germline CDR1 SGHNT, CDR2 YYREEE (reference sequence). The CDR3 runs 14 residues. The V segment lost 9 bases and the J segment 6 bases; nucleotides outside the gene matches: 12. CDR3 sequence reads: CATLITGGVAEAFF. DNA of the CDR3: TGTGCCACACTGATAACAGGGGGCGTCGCTGAAGCTTTCTTT.

This clone appeared a single time. Other DNA variants within this sample encode the same CDR3. This chain links TRBV5-1 with TRBJ1-1, with D tentatively TRBD1 (6 bases). The V end lost 3 bases, the J end lost 3 bases, and 9 bases lay between the germline ends. The CDR3 runs to 13 residues. Germline V lookup: CDR1 SGHRS, CDR2 YFSETQ. The CDR3 sequence: CASSSNRDTEAFF. The CDR3 nucleotides read TGCGCCAGCAGCTCTAACAGGGACACTGAAGCTTTCTTT.

The table lists this clone with a count of one. CDR3 sequence (DNA): TGTGCCAGCAGCAGAGGCGGGGGCTTTTATGGCTACACCTTC. This encodes CASSRGGGFYGYTF. This sequence joins TRBV21-1 and TRBJ1-2. TRBV21-1 is termed a pseudogene. The CDR3 has 14 residues.

This clone was observed a handful of times. The chain joins TRBV6-6 to TRBJ2-5; 7 bases are a match to TRBD1. CDR3 size: 12 residues. From germline, CDR1 is MNHNY and CDR2 SVGAGI (reference sequence). Unmatched junction bases numbered 1, after V lost 6 bases and J lost 3 bases. CDR3: CASRGQKETQYF. The CDR3 bases are TGTGCCAGCAGGGGACAGAAAGAGACCCAGTACTTC.

The V and J genes are TRBV9 and TRBJ2-5; 10 bases agree with TRBD1. Losses at the gene ends were 4 bases for V and 1 base for J; bases not matched to a gene: 4. The CDR3 spans 15 residues. Germline V CDR1 and CDR2: SGDLS, YYNGEE. CDR3 region: CASSLGQGTQETQYF. Here the CDR3 DNA reads TGTGCCAGCAGCCTGGGACAGGGGACCCAAGAGACCCAGTACTTC. The complete variable domain, with remaining parts taken from reference TRBV9 and TRBJ2-5, reads DSGVTQTPKHLITATGQRVTLRCSPRSGDLSVYWYQQSLDQGLQFLIQYYNGEERAKGNILERFSAQQFPDLHSELNLSSLELGDSALYFCASSLGQGTQETQYFGPGTRLLVL.